This TCR beta chain was sequenced in a study of T cell repertoires in cytomegalovirus infection (dated by TCRdb to 2018 to 2020). Regarding the complete study: Peptide stimulations targeted recently identified HLA-C-restricted CMV epitopes, whose presentation resists viral immunomodulation, together with well-studied HLA-B-restricted epitopes. Because public TCR beta signatures pointed to carriage of CMV infection together with the matching HLA type, the HLA type of each donor mattered for the analysis.

This clonotype has just a few counts. Its recognized antigen is unknown. No base quality values were provided; no much bigger clone lies one nucleotide off. The sample was run on an Illumina HiSeq 1500. TCRdb cleaned the public reads at Q25 with fastp, built clones with MiXCR and kept in-frame beta chains. Merged by CDR3 protein, the rows form single entries marked with the most common genes and DNA. The sample table holds roughly 920,000 distinct CDR3 sequences, of which 30% to 40% were seen once. About an eighth of the sample is taken by the ten largest. Explained via the paper, the treatment or condition label denotes: in vitro stimulation with specific CMV peptide epitopes to enrich CMV-specific T cells. The CDR3 contains 14 residues, cysteine and phenylalanine counted. Only CDR3 DNA is held: 42 bases, read in frame from base 1. Germline trimming: 5 bases from V, 6 bases from J; junction bases outside gene matches: 7. CDR1 and CDR2, looked up from the germline V gene, are SGHTA and FQGTGA.

What the study reported, not specific to this receptor: Cumulative frequency of public TCR beta family members discriminated carriers of CMV infection plus the relevant HLA type in this cohort and an independent 352-donor cohort. The ex vivo response was dominated by HLA-C-restricted CMV-specific TCR beta clonotypes, which also provided the single most frequent clonotype in two of eight donors.

The sequencing here drew on cultured CD8+ T cells from PBMCs, taken from culture after CMV antigen stimulation. The receptor's source is a human donor in good health (CMV status not recorded). Some clones in this sample may be carry-over from other donors' samples. This chain is built from TRBV7-3 and TRBJ1-1, with 9 bases aligning to TRBD1. The encoded CDR3 is CASSLLQGAPEAFF. The DNA sequence is TGTGCCAGCAGCCTTTTACAGGGGGCCCCTGAAGCTTTCTTT.